This T cell receptor beta chain originates from a study of radiotherapy plus CTLA-4 blockade in lung cancer. In this sample, this clone turned up a few times. The V gene's germline CDR1 is SGHTA and CDR2 FQGTGA. This CDR3 is built from 14 residues. V gave up 1 base and J gave up 4 bases, with 10 bases separating them. Sequencing used immunoSEQ multiplex PCR; TCRdb keeps in-frame clones, though not all of them. Of about 100,000 clones in the sample, roughly four fifths are singletons; the top ten hold 0.65% to 1%. This receptor was identified in a human donor with non-small cell lung cancer who had stable disease on radiotherapy plus ipilimumab. The material sequenced was peripheral blood, taken from a patient treated with radiotherapy plus ipilimumab. The J gene is TRBJ1-1, the V gene TRBV7-3, with unresolved D. The CDR3 protein is CASSLNGFATEAFF. CDR3 coding DNA: TGTGCCAGCAGCTTAAATGGTTTCGCCACTGAAGCTTTCTTT.